The 5 T cell receptor beta chains reported below all come from one sample, sequenced in a study of tumor-infiltrating lymphocytes in primary liver carcinoma. Total RNA amounting to roughly 450 ng was the source from which TCR beta cDNA was made with a constant-region primer. Each TCR beta library was derived from three nested multiplex PCR rounds that employed slightly modified ARM-PCR. The first two PCR rounds used TRBV1-TRBV30 forward primers with a C-beta reverse primer, around 10 cycles each. TCRdb independently ran MiXCR on the multiplex PCR reads; one entry per CDR3 protein. The sample holds about 330,000 distinct CDR3 sequences, approximately 64% seen once. Researchers drew blood RNA from unsorted whole blood and extracted germline DNA as well. Specimen: peripheral blood. These receptors were taken from a man aged 40-50 years with primary liver carcinoma and hepatitis B virus infection.

This clonotype was found many times. The chain is built from TRBV6-6 and TRBJ1-3; no clear D gene. The germline gives CDR1 MNHNY, CDR2 SVGAGI (reference sequence). Trimming shortened V by 4 bases and J by 4 bases, and 14 bases separated the two germline ends. The CDR3 has 15 residues. CDR3 in DNA: TGTGCCAGCAGTTTCAGGCACGAAATCGGAAACACCATATATTTT. Amino acid sequence: CASSFRHEIGNTIYF.

About this clonotype: One junction end disagrees with the germline gene, perhaps due to a read error. V and J are TRBV11-2 and TRBJ2-7, with a possible D match to TRBD2 (6 bases). The CDR3 extends over 14 amino acids. Germline loops: CDR1 SGHAT, CDR2 FQNNGV. CDR3 sequence (DNA): TGTGCCAGCAGCCATTTAGGACTAACCTACGAGCGGTACTTC. This sequence encodes CASSHLGLTYERYF.

A word on this clonotype: A read error may explain this, as a much larger clone is one base away. The rearrangement links TRBV6-1 to TRBJ2-1; D is undetermined. Germline V gene lookup returns CDR1 MNHNS and CDR2 SASEGT. The ends were cut back, 11 bases at V and 3 bases at J, with 8 bases in the middle. This CDR3 comprises 11 residues. The CDR3 here is CAGNGYNEQFF. CDR3 DNA sequence: TGTGCCGGTAACGGCTACAATGAGCAGTTCTTC.

Remarks on this clonotype: Possible read error: a much larger clone is one base away. Given the absence of the conserved phenylalanine or tryptophan at the CDR3 end, a read error is likely. The chain combines TRBV6-5 with TRBJ2-5, with 8 nucleotides matching TRBD1. The V and J ends lost 7 bases and 5 bases, in that order; junction bases with no gene match: 12. The CDR3 totals 15 residues. Germline values: CDR1 MNHEY, CDR2 SVGAGI. CDR3 region: CASTSDRGPGETQYI. CDR3 sequence (DNA): TGTGCCAGCACCTCCGACAGGGGACCGGGGGAGACCCAGTACATC.

The rearrangement links TRBV11-1 to TRBJ1-1; D is undetermined. V was trimmed by 1 base and J by 1 base, leaving 13 bases between them. Germline V CDR1 and CDR2: SGHAT, FQDESV (reference sequence). This CDR3 is 16 amino acids long. CDR3 bases: TGTGCCAGCAGCTTAGTCAACGGGCGAGAGAACACTGAAGCTTTCTTT. Amino acids: CASSLVNGRENTEAFF.